These 2 T cell receptor beta chains share one sample of origin, sequenced in a study of cytomegalovirus exposure and HLA in healthy donors. 60 Vbeta and 13 Jbeta primers were used in PCR. Here immunoSEQ multiplex PCR was the method, and the copy in TCRdb shows in-frame clones only, minus some. The sample is made up of around 110,000 clones, and the top ten hold around 6.5% of it. Sequenced input: PBMCs. These receptors came from a man aged 40-49 years in good health and CMV-seropositive.

The V gene is TRBV7-3, the J gene TRBJ2-1, with 13 positions matching TRBD2. Losses at the gene ends were 4 bases for V and 13 bases for J; bases not matched to a gene: 7. Per germline, CDR1 SGHTA and CDR2 FQGTGA. The CDR3 contains 14 residues. The CDR3 is CASSSGLAGVKQFF. Written as DNA, the CDR3 is TGTGCCAGCAGCTCCGGACTAGCGGGAGTAAAACAGTTCTTC.

The gene calls are TRBV5-1 and TRBJ2-1; 8 positions agree with TRBD2. The CDR3 extends over 15 amino acids. Trimming removed 4 bases from V and 7 bases from J; junction bases left unmatched: 10. Germline-derived CDR1 and CDR2 are SGHRS and YFSETQ. CDR3 bases: TGCGCCAGCAGCCTTAGCGGGGCCCTCCTTAATGAGCAGTTCTTC. Its translation: CASSLSGALLNEQFF.